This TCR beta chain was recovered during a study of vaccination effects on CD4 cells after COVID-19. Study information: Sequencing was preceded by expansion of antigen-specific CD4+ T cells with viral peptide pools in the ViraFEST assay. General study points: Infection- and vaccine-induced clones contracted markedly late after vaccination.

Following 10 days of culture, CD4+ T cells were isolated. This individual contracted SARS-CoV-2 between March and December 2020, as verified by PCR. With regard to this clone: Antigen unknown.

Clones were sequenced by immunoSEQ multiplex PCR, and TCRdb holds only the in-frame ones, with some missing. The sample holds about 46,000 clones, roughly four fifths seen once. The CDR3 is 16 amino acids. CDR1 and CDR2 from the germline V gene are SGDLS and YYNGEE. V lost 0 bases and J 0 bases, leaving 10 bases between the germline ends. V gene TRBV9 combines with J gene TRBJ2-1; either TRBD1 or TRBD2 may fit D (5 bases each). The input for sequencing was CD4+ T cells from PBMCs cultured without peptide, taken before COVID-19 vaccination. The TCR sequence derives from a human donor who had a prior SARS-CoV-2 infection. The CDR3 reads CASSVEGTNSYNEQFF. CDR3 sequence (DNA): TGTGCCAGCAGCGTAGAGGGGACCAACTCCTACAATGAGCAGTTCTTC. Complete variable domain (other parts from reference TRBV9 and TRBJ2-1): DSGVTQTPKHLITATGQRVTLRCSPRSGDLSVYWYQQSLDQGLQFLIQYYNGEERAKGNILERFSAQQFPDLHSELNLSSLELGDSALYFCASSVEGTNSYNEQFFGPGTRLTVL.